This passage covers 16 T cell receptor beta chains from one sample sequenced in a study of breast tumors, draining lymph nodes, adjacent tissues. From the multiplex PCR reads, TCRdb called clonotypes with MiXCR, one entry per CDR3 protein. The profile covers about 53,000 distinct CDR3 sequences, with 35% to 50% appearing a single time and about 11% taken by the ten largest. The sequenced material came from breast tumor tissue. The receptors derive from a female donor with breast cancer. Some clones in this sample may be carry-over from other donors' samples.

This chain links TRBV9 with TRBJ2-7; weak D call: TRBD2 (6 bases). CDR1 is SGDLS, CDR2 YYNGEE, per germline. There are 15 residues in the CDR3. V gave up 3 bases and J gave up 0 bases, with 13 bases separating them. The CDR3: CASSGRDGSSYEQYF. The CDR3 DNA reads TGTGCCAGCAGCGGACGGGACGGGAGCTCCTACGAGCAGTACTTC.

CDR3 in amino acids: CASSLSPGYGELFF. The DNA of the CDR3 is TGTGCCAGCAGTTTATCGCCCGGGTACGGGGAGCTGTTTTTT. The J gene is TRBJ2-2, the V gene TRBV27; D ambiguous. The CDR3 has 14 amino acids. Trimming cost V 0 bases and J 7 bases, with 9 bases left between them. The V gene's germline CDR1 is MNHEY and CDR2 SMNVEV (reference sequence).

V usage is TRBV20-1 and J usage is TRBJ2-5; 7 nucleotides align to TRBD2. The germline CDR1 and CDR2 sequences are DFQATT and SNEGSKA (reference sequence). V was clipped by 1 base and J by 2 bases; unmatched bases: 4. The CDR3 is 14 residues long. CDR3 DNA: TGCAGTGCTAGAGTGGCTAGCGGTCAAGAGACCCAGTACTTC. This sequence encodes CSARVASGQETQYF.

This clonotype appeared many times. The rearrangement links TRBV19 to TRBJ2-2, with D maybe TRBD1 (6 bases). The germline V and J ends were trimmed by 5 bases and 0 bases, with 10 bases remaining between them. The CDR3 spans 15 residues. Looked up from germline, CDR1 is LNHDA and CDR2 is SQIVND (reference sequence). This CDR3 is CASSVGTTNTGELFF. The CDR3 nucleotides read TGTGCCAGTAGTGTCGGGACAACGAACACCGGGGAGCTGTTTTTT.

This clonotype was seen many times. This clone may be a read error of a much larger clone one base away. The CDR3 does not close with the conserved phenylalanine or tryptophan, likely indicating a read error. This rearrangement joins TRBV5-1 to TRBJ1-2, with D uncertain. Trimming removed 5 bases from V and 6 bases from J, with 17 bases in between. Germline CDR1 reads SGHRS; CDR2 reads YFSETQ. There are 14 residues in the CDR3. The CDR3 sequence: CASSPEYKNDGYTL. In DNA form, the CDR3 reads TGCGCCAGCAGTCCCGAATACAAGAACGATGGCTACACCCTC.

This rearrangement joins TRBV15 to TRBJ2-7; TRBD1 agrees at 7 bases. The germline gives CDR1 LNHNV, CDR2 YYDKDF (reference sequence). This CDR3 comprises 16 residues. The J segment lost 1 base and the V segment lost 5 bases, leaving 11 bases of the junction unmatched. The chain's CDR3 is CATSQLGGGRSYEQYF. CDR3 nucleotides: TGTGCCACCAGCCAACTAGGGGGCGGACGTTCCTACGAGCAGTACTTC.

This clonotype turned up a few times. The rearrangement uses TRBV9 and TRBJ1-1; 8 nucleotides match TRBD1. This CDR3 is 15 amino acids long. CDR1 and CDR2 (germline): SGDLS, YYNGEE. V trimming: 3 bases; J trimming: 0 bases; junction bases outside the gene matches: 4. The CDR3, as DNA: TGTGCCAGCAGCGAGGGACAGGACATGAACACTGAAGCTTTCTTT. It yields the protein CASSEGQDMNTEAFF.

For this clonotype: The missing conserved phenylalanine or tryptophan at the end of this CDR3 makes a read error likely. This chain connects TRBV7-2 to TRBJ2-7; 7 bases agree with TRBD2. Germline-derived CDR1 and CDR2 are SGHTA and FQGNSA. The CDR3 runs 14 residues. The CDR3 is CASGLGGSSSEQYL. CDR3 nucleotide sequence: TGTGCCAGCGGCTTAGGCGGGAGTTCCTCCGAGCAGTACCTC.

This clonotype was seen repeatedly, ten times or more. This chain uses TRBV4-3 with TRBJ2-1; 9 bases are shared with TRBD2. CDR3 size: 16 residues. With 0 bases clipped from V and 4 bases from J, the junction kept 4 bases outside the gene matches. Germline-derived CDR1 and CDR2 are LGHNA and YSLEER. CDR3 coding DNA: TGCGCCAGCAGCCAAGAGTTCCTAGCGGGGTACAATGAGCAGTTCTTC. Its translation is CASSQEFLAGYNEQFF.

The chain has TRBV4-1 and TRBJ1-1; D is undetermined. CDR1 and CDR2 from the germline V gene are MGHRA and YSYEKL. The CDR3 length is 17 residues. Between the trimmed V and J ends, which lost 1 base and 2 bases, there was a span of 17 bases. The CDR3 bases are TGCGCCAGCAGCCAAGTCCCTTTAGCAGGACTAAACACTGAAGCTTTCTTT. This sequence encodes CASSQVPLAGLNTEAFF.

A word on this clonotype: Mismatch with germline at one junction end may stem from a read error. This rearrangement joins TRBV20-1 to TRBJ2-7; tentatively, D is TRBD1 (6 bases). The CDR3 runs 12 residues. The V gene's germline CDR1 is DFQATT and CDR2 SNEGSKA (reference sequence). CDR3 loop: CSASGVGDEQCF. Written as DNA, the CDR3 is TGCAGTGCCTCAGGGGTTGGGGACGAGCAGTGCTTC.

Ten or more counts support this clonotype. This rearrangement joins TRBV7-3 to TRBJ2-1; D is tentatively TRBD1 or TRBD2 (5 bases each). With 5 bases removed from V and 1 base from J, the gap between germline ends came to 9 bases. The CDR3 is made up of 14 amino acids. Germline loops: CDR1 SGHTA, CDR2 FQGTGA. The CDR3 DNA is TGTGCCAGCAGCGAGGGGCTTTCCTACAATGAGCAGTTCTTC. The encoded protein is CASSEGLSYNEQFF.

A note on this clonotype: A read error may account for a junction end that differs from germline. The V and J genes are TRBV7-9 and TRBJ1-1; D ambiguous. The CDR3 contains 12 residues. From germline, CDR1 is SEHNR and CDR2 FQNEAQ (reference sequence). In DNA form, the CDR3 reads TGCGCCAGCGGCTCGCAGAACACTGAAGCTTTCTTT. Protein: CASGSQNTEAFF.

This clonotype was seen only a few times. The V gene is TRBV6-6, the J gene TRBJ2-3, with a tentative D call TRBD1 (6 bases). The CDR3 is 15 residues long. Trimming took 6 bases from V and 11 from J, leaving 24 bases between them. Germline V gives CDR1 MNHNY, CDR2 SVGAGI (reference sequence). CDR3: CASREPGERYNEQYF. In nucleotides, the CDR3 is TGTGCCAGCAGGGAACCAGGGGAGAGGTACAATGAGCAGTATTTT.

The chain links TRBV10-3 to TRBJ2-7, with D possibly TRBD1 on 6 matching bases. Germline CDR1 reads ENHRY; CDR2 reads SYGVKD. V lost 6 bases to trimming and J lost 4 bases, with 13 bases between them. The CDR3 sequence is 13 residues long. The CDR3 bases are TGTGCCATCAGGACAGGACCCCCTTACGAGCAGTACTTC. It encodes CAIRTGPPYEQYF.

This clonotype was picked up a small number of times. This chain connects TRBV19 to TRBJ2-1, with 8 bases fitting TRBD2. Unmatched junction bases numbered 8, after V lost 5 bases and J lost 5 bases. There are 15 residues in the CDR3. Germline V gene data show CDR1 as LNHDA and CDR2 as SQIVND (reference sequence). The CDR3 spells CASSLLAGINNEQFF. DNA for the CDR3: TGTGCCAGTAGTCTGCTAGCGGGTATCAACAATGAGCAGTTCTTC. Variable domain in full (rest from reference TRBV19 and TRBJ2-1): DGGITQSPKYLFRKEGQNVTLSCEQNLNHDAMYWYRQDPGQGLRLIYYSQIVNDFQKGDIAEGYSVSREKKESFPLTVTSAQKNPTAFYLCASSLLAGINNEQFFGPGTRLTVL.